This entry lists 28 T cell receptor beta chains sequenced from one sample in a study of blood T cell repertoires in COVID-19. Method: immunoSEQ multiplex PCR; TCRdb's copy keeps in-frame clones and lacks some. Here the sample spans approximately 210,000 clones, about four fifths being singletons. Material: peripheral blood. Receptors originate from a woman between 40 and 50 years old with acute or convalescent COVID-19.

The genes are TRBV10-3 and TRBJ2-1; 10 bases agree with TRBD1. The V gene's germline CDR1 is ENHRY and CDR2 SYGVKD. V trimming: 2 bases; J trimming: 8 bases; junction bases outside the gene matches: 9. This CDR3 is 16 amino acids long. The DNA for the CDR3 is TGTGCCATCAGTGAGACTACGGGGACAGGGGCGGATGAGCAGTTCTTC. This gives the protein CAISETTGTGADEQFF.

The chain carries TRBV19 and TRBJ1-2; D remains ambiguous. This CDR3 has 13 amino acids. V lost 5 bases, J lost 8 bases, and 15 bases lay in between. Germline V gene sequence: CDR1 LNHDA, CDR2 SQIVND (reference sequence). CDR3 amino acids: CASSPHSSVGYTF. CDR3 bases: TGTGCCAGTAGTCCCCATTCGTCGGTCGGCTACACCTTC.

This chain links TRBV6-4 with TRBJ2-1; weak D call: TRBD2 (6 bases). V shed 4 bases and J shed 12 bases, with 16 bases lying between them. Germline V gene sequence: CDR1 MRHNA, CDR2 SNTAGT. This CDR3 has 13 residues. The CDR3 loop is CASSVGLSLPQFF. CDR3 bases: TGTGCCAGCAGTGTGGGACTCTCTTTGCCGCAGTTCTTC.

This CDR3 is CASSVFRLYEQYF. The CDR3 DNA is TGTGCCAGTAGTGTCTTTCGTCTCTACGAGCAGTACTTC. The chain recombines TRBV19 with TRBJ2-7; D gene ambiguous. Germline lookup yields CDR1 LNHDA and CDR2 SQIVND (reference sequence). The CDR3 totals 13 residues. The V end was cut by 5 bases, the J end by 3 bases, with 11 bases between. The whole variable domain, filled in from reference TRBV19 and TRBJ2-7, reads DGGITQSPKYLFRKEGQNVTLSCEQNLNHDAMYWYRQDPGQGLRLIYYSQIVNDFQKGDIAEGYSVSREKKESFPLTVTSAQKNPTAFYLCASSVFRLYEQYFGPGTRLTVT.

The chain carries TRBV11-2 and TRBJ1-3; TRBD1 matches at 9 bases. The CDR3 covers 18 residues. V was pared by 0 bases and J by 3 bases, with 9 bases of the junction left unmatched. From germline, CDR1 is SGHAT and CDR2 FQNNGV. The chain's CDR3 is CASSLDRGTGLFGNTIYF. Written as DNA, the CDR3 is TGTGCCAGCAGCTTAGATCGAGGGACAGGGTTGTTTGGAAACACCATATATTTT.

The chain links TRBV27 to TRBJ2-1; D perhaps matches TRBD2 (5 bases). Germline CDR1 is MNHEY and CDR2 is SMNVEV (reference sequence). The CDR3 is 17 amino acids. Trimming removed 3 bases from V and 2 bases from J, with 17 bases in between. CDR3 coding DNA: TGTGCCAGCAGTTTTGGGAGTGGGAGAGGCGCCTACAATGAGCAGTTCTTC. Translating gives CASSFGSGRGAYNEQFF.

J is TRBJ2-3 and V is TRBV2, with D tentatively TRBD1 (5 bases). The CDR3 has 13 residues. Germline loops: CDR1 SNHLY, CDR2 FYNNEI. The V end lost 4 bases, the J end lost 4 bases, and 9 bases lay between the germline ends. Here the CDR3 reads CASSGGEADTQYF. CDR3 sequence (DNA): TGTGCCAGCAGTGGGGGCGAGGCAGATACGCAGTATTTT.

Written as DNA, the CDR3 is TGTGCCAGCAACGAACAGGGGCAAGAGACCCAGTACTTC. This gives the protein CASNEQGQETQYF. V gene TRBV2 combines with J gene TRBJ2-5; 7 bases are a match to TRBD1. This CDR3 has 13 residues. V lost 7 bases to trimming and J lost 2 bases; unmatched junction nucleotides: 4. Germline CDR1 SNHLY, CDR2 FYNNEI.

This rearrangement joins TRBV4-3 to TRBJ1-4; 8 bases are shared with TRBD1. The V gene's germline CDR1 is LGHNA and CDR2 YSLEER. The CDR3 sequence is 15 residues long. The V and J ends lost 8 bases and 7 bases, in that order; junction bases with no gene match: 12. The CDR3 reads CASGESGGAVEKLFF. DNA for the CDR3: TGCGCCAGCGGTGAGTCAGGGGGCGCGGTTGAAAAACTGTTTTTT.

This clone came up a few times. The CDR3 is CATSDRNTRLVNEQFF. In nucleotides, the CDR3 is TGTGCCACCAGTGACCGGAATACGAGACTAGTCAATGAGCAGTTCTTC. The genes are TRBV24-1 and TRBJ2-1; tentative D call: TRBD2 (6 bases). Trimming cost V 4 bases and J 6 bases, with 18 bases left between them. There are 16 residues in the CDR3. The germline V gene encodes CDR1 KGHDR and CDR2 SFDVKD.

CDR3: CASSPVLDRDYEQYF. CDR3 sequence (DNA): TGTGCCAGCTCACCGGTCCTCGACAGGGACTACGAGCAGTACTTC. The chain uses TRBV18 and TRBJ2-7; 7 bases match TRBD1. The CDR3 has 15 residues. V shed 3 bases and J 3 bases; nucleotides not matched to a gene: 8. The germline gives CDR1 KGHSH, CDR2 LQKENI.

The genes are TRBV9 and TRBJ2-3; possibly TRBD2 for D (7 bases). Between the trimmed V and J ends, which lost 4 bases and 4 bases, there was a span of 19 bases. Germline lookup yields CDR1 SGDLS and CDR2 YYNGEE. The CDR3 contains 16 residues. CDR3 amino acids: CASSTPGGGTADTQYF. The CDR3 nucleotides are TGTGCCAGCAGCACCCCGGGGGGCGGGACTGCAGATACGCAGTATTTT.

As for this clone: The same CDR3 can be traced to other DNA sequences in this sample. The chain links TRBV20-1 to TRBJ2-5; D is ambiguous. CDR1 and CDR2 from the germline V gene are DFQATT and SNEGSKA (reference sequence). The V gene lost 5 bases and the J gene lost 0 bases, with 4 bases spanning the gap. The CDR3 has 11 amino acids. The CDR3 protein is CSAQYQETQYF. Written as DNA, the CDR3 is TGCAGTGCTCAGTACCAAGAGACCCAGTACTTC.

This chain's CDR3 is CAISEGLAGRTDTQYF. CDR3 nucleotides: TGTGCCATCAGTGAAGGACTAGCGGGGCGCACAGATACGCAGTATTTT. This rearrangement joins TRBV10-3 to TRBJ2-3; 12 bases fit TRBD2. Germline V gene sequence: CDR1 ENHRY, CDR2 SYGVKD. With 3 bases clipped from V and 1 base from J, the junction kept 2 bases outside the gene matches. The length of the CDR3 is 16 residues.

This clone was seen only a few times. This rearrangement joins TRBV4-2 to TRBJ2-5, with TRBD2 matching 13 bases. The CDR3 is 14 amino acids. The germline gives CDR1 LGHNA, CDR2 YNFKEQ. The V and J ends lost 3 bases and 5 bases, in that order; junction bases with no gene match: 0. CDR3 nucleotide sequence: TGTGCCAGCAGCCAGGGACTAGCGGGGGAGACCCAGTACTTC. Protein product: CASSQGLAGETQYF.

This CDR3 reads CASSQDNGYGYTF. CDR3 sequence (DNA): TGTGCCAGCAGCCAAGATAACGGTTATGGCTACACCTTC. The chain joins TRBV3-1 (or the pseudogene TRBV3-2) to TRBJ1-2; D is uncertain. CDR3 length: 13 residues. V was clipped by 0 bases and J by 5 bases, with 7 bases between them. In germline, CDR1 is LGHDT, CDR2 YNNKEL (reference sequence).

The chain uses TRBV6-6 and TRBJ1-4; TRBD1 matches 10 bases. The trim removed 6 bases at V and 13 bases at J, leaving 11 bases unmatched. CDR1 MNHNY and CDR2 SVGAGI come from the germline V gene (reference sequence). CDR3 length: 14 residues. The CDR3 sequence: CASSETGGSGILFF. Written as DNA, the CDR3 is TGTGCCAGCAGCGAGACAGGGGGCAGTGGTATACTGTTTTTT.

This chain uses TRBV5-1 with TRBJ2-7; TRBD2 might be the D (6 bases). V dropped 2 bases and J dropped 4 bases, with 13 bases sitting between them. The CDR3 is made up of 14 amino acids. Germline V gene sequence: CDR1 SGHRS, CDR2 YFSETQ. CDR3 sequence (DNA): TGCGCCAGCAGCTTCGGGGGAGTCGGGTACGAGCAGTACTTC. This encodes CASSFGGVGYEQYF.

This clone was recorded once. V usage is TRBV7-2 and J usage is TRBJ1-5; 8 bases are shared with TRBD1. There are 16 residues in the CDR3. V was pared by 2 bases and J by 4 bases, with 7 bases of the junction left unmatched. Germline loops: CDR1 SGHTA, CDR2 FQGNSA. The CDR3 reads CASSLRTGLTNQPQHF. The CDR3 DNA follows: TGTGCCAGCAGCTTAAGGACAGGGCTGACGAATCAGCCCCAGCATTTT.

V usage is TRBV24-1 and J usage is TRBJ2-7; TRBD2 might be the D (5 bases). Trimming left V 2 bases short and J 6 bases short, with 25 bases between. The CDR3 sequence is 18 residues long. CDR1 KGHDR and CDR2 SFDVKD come from the germline V gene. CDR3 nucleotide sequence: TGTGCCACCAGTGATTATCAAAATAAGGACTCACTTGTAGGCGAGCAGTACTTC. Encoded protein: CATSDYQNKDSLVGEQYF.

This chain's CDR3 is CASTDASGSNQPQHF. The CDR3 region has the DNA TGTGCCAGCACCGATGCGTCCGGGAGCAATCAGCCCCAGCATTTT. The V gene is TRBV6-5, the J gene TRBJ1-5; unclear D gene. The CDR3 length is 15 residues. Germline V gene lookup returns CDR1 MNHEY and CDR2 SVGAGI. Trimming shortened V by 7 bases and J by 1 base, and 14 bases separated the two germline ends.

This clone was picked up a small number of times. This chain joins TRBV4-1 and TRBJ1-3; D is ambiguous. V was pared by 0 bases and J by 0 bases, with 15 bases between. Germline CDR1 and CDR2: MGHRA and YSYEKL. The CDR3 length is 18 residues. The CDR3 is CASSQDQAGLSSGNTIYF. The CDR3 DNA follows: TGCGCCAGCAGCCAAGATCAGGCCGGTCTTAGCTCTGGAAACACCATATATTTT.

The chain combines TRBV6-5 with TRBJ2-1; D is undetermined. Germline-derived CDR1 and CDR2 are MNHEY and SVGAGI. CDR3 size: 13 residues. Trimming cost V 6 bases and J 7 bases, with 13 bases left between them. The CDR3 region has the DNA TGTGCCAGCAGATTGCCCGGTCGGAATGAGCAGTTCTTC. Residues: CASRLPGRNEQFF.

This rearrangement joins TRBV9 to TRBJ2-5; a possible D gene is TRBD2 (6 bases). Looked up from germline, CDR1 is SGDLS and CDR2 is YYNGEE. CDR3 length: 15 amino acids. With 0 bases removed from V and 4 bases from J, the gap between germline ends came to 13 bases. The CDR3 sequence is CASSVEIGGRETQYF. The CDR3 coding sequence is TGTGCCAGCAGCGTAGAGATAGGAGGGCGAGAGACCCAGTACTTC.

This chain connects TRBV30 to TRBJ1-3, with a weak D call TRBD1 (5 bases). Per germline, CDR1 GTSNPN and CDR2 SVGIG (reference sequence). The CDR3 spans 14 residues. Trimming stripped 2 bases from V and 2 bases from J, with 10 bases between. The CDR3 DNA follows: TGTGCCTGGAGTCTTCAGGGTCCTGGAAACACCATATATTTT. Translation gives CAWSLQGPGNTIYF.

The V call is TRBV5-1, the J call TRBJ2-7; 9 positions match TRBD1. This CDR3 contains 13 residues. Germline V gene sequence: CDR1 SGHRS, CDR2 YFSETQ. V lost 4 bases, J lost 3 bases, and 2 bases stayed unmatched. In nucleotides, the CDR3 is TGCGCCAGCAGCATGGACAGGGGCTACGAGCAGTACTTC. Residues: CASSMDRGYEQYF.

V is TRBV30 and J is TRBJ2-2; TRBD2 might be the D (6 bases). Looked up from germline, CDR1 is GTSNPN and CDR2 is SVGIG (reference sequence). The CDR3 extends over 15 amino acids. V dropped 2 bases and J dropped 2 bases, with 12 bases sitting between them. As DNA, the CDR3 is TGTGCCTGGAGTAATGTCGGGGGAAACACCGGGGAGCTGTTTTTT. This gives the protein CAWSNVGGNTGELFF. Full variable domain (outside the CDR3, taken from reference TRBV30 and TRBJ2-2): SQTIHQWPATLVQPVGSPLSLECTVEGTSNPNLYWYRQAAGRGLQLLFYSVGIGQISSEVPQNLSASRPQDRQFILSSKKLLLSDSGFYLCAWSNVGGNTGELFFGEGSRLTVL.

The rearrangement joins TRBV9 to TRBJ1-4, with 8 positions matching TRBD1. CDR3 length equals 16 residues. Unmatched junction bases numbered 12, after V lost 3 bases and J lost 8 bases. The germline CDR1 and CDR2 sequences are SGDLS and YYNGEE. The CDR3 DNA follows: TGTGCCAGCAGCGCCCGACAGGGGACAGATGAGGAAAAACTGTTTTTT. Its protein is CASSARQGTDEEKLFF.